This TCR beta chain stems from a study of cytomegalovirus exposure and HLA in healthy donors. Study background: Out of 150 million to 200 million T cells, an earlier analysis found over 90 million unique TCR beta sequences in total. The study, taken as a whole, reports: Sequencing depth roughly uniform across donors was assumed in presence/absence analyses. It was reported in a later analysis that an Asian-associated ancestry cluster showed fewer N-insertions than the approximately 670-donor mean.

Note on this clone: The antigen is undetermined.

Vbeta (60) and Jbeta (13) primers were used in the PCR. The data were produced by immunoSEQ multiplex PCR, yet TCRdb's version contains in-frame clones alone and is incomplete. Among 85,000 to 90,000 clones listed, around 74% were seen once. After removal of 7 bases from V and 2 bases from J, the junction contained 6 bases not matched to a gene. The V gene's germline CDR1 is SGDLS and CDR2 YYNGEE. The CDR3 totals 14 residues. Material for sequencing was PBMCs. The sequence came from a man aged 30 to 39 in good health and CMV-seropositive. The chain employs TRBV9 and TRBJ2-1; TRBD2 matches 7 bases. The CDR3 DNA follows: TGTGCCAGCGCCAGCGGGAACACCTACAATGAGCAGTTCTTC. It encodes CASASGNTYNEQFF.